The 3 T cell receptor beta chains given below trace back to one sample, sequenced in a study of somatic mutations in cytotoxic T cells in rheumatoid arthritis. Here immunoSEQ multiplex PCR was the method, and the copy in TCRdb shows in-frame clones only, minus some. The sample has about 7,000 clones, around 75% seen once; the top ten hold approximately 15%. Sequenced input: CD8+ T cells sorted from blood. Every receptor here comes from an adult with rheumatoid arthritis.

This chain links TRBV11-2 with TRBJ2-5; unclear D gene. Trimming left V 5 bases short and J 6 bases short, with 13 bases between. The CDR3 extends over 13 amino acids. Germline CDR1 and CDR2: SGHAT and FQNNGV. The CDR3 DNA reads TGTGCCAGCAGCCCACCTTCCTTCAAGACCCAGTACTTC. Translated, it gives CASSPPSFKTQYF.

The chain carries TRBV6-1 and TRBJ1-2; unclear D gene. Germline lookup yields CDR1 MNHNS and CDR2 SASEGT. The germline V and J ends were trimmed by 8 bases and 3 bases, with 13 bases remaining between them. The length of the CDR3 is 13 residues. Written as DNA, the CDR3 is TGTGCCAGCTCTGACGGCTCCCACTATGGCTACACCTTC. It specifies CASSDGSHYGYTF.

The V gene is TRBV5-6, the J gene TRBJ2-3; D is undetermined. The CDR3 is made up of 13 amino acids. Germline assignment: CDR1 SGHDT and CDR2 YYEEEE. V was shortened by 3 bases and J by 5 bases, with 10 bases between the two germline ends. The CDR3 nucleotides read TGTGCCAGCAGCTCAGGACGGATAGATACGCAGTATTTT. Translation: CASSSGRIDTQYF.